This T cell receptor (beta chain) was retrieved from a study of blood T cells in healthy people across ages. General observations from the study: Any changes in expanded clonotypes were possibly confounded, as donor CMV status remained unknown.

Turning to this clonotype: Its target is not known.

CDR1 SGHRS and CDR2 YFSETQ come from the germline V gene. V was clipped by 4 bases and J by 7 bases, with 18 bases between them. The CDR3 length is 15 residues. Primers used in a second PCR of about 7 to 11 cycles were a sample-barcoded 5' primer and a J-beta primer mix. TCRdb ran MiXCR on the 5' RACE reads and lists one entry per CDR3 protein. The sample lists about 1 million distinct CDR3 sequences, 40% to 50% occurring once. Healthy Caucasian individuals from Russia aged roughly 6 to 95 were enrolled as donors. The source material was blood. V usage is TRBV5-1 and J usage is TRBJ2-1; D is perhaps TRBD1 or TRBD2 (5 bases each). This TCR was sampled from a woman aged 55-70 years in good health. The CDR3 protein is CASSGSGTDYNEQFF. CDR3 nucleotide sequence: TGCGCCAGCAGCGGCTCCGGGACGGATTATAATGAGCAGTTCTTC.